These 19 T cell receptor beta chains were all obtained from the same sample, sequenced in a study of STAT5B mutations in CD4+ large granular lymphocyte leukemia. Assay: immunoSEQ multiplex PCR; the TCRdb copy retains only in-frame clones and omits some. Counted here are about 35,000 clones, about two thirds occurring once; the ten biggest clones make up approximately 1.6%. Sequencing used CD4+ T cells from blood buffy coats. The receptors were gathered from a human donor in good health.

The chain is built from TRBV6-5 and TRBJ1-5, with unresolved D. The germline V and J ends were trimmed by 6 bases and 4 bases, with 13 bases remaining between them. The CDR3 is 14 residues long. Germline CDR1 and CDR2: MNHEY and SVGAGI. CDR3 nucleotide sequence: TGTGCCAGCAGCCCCAGGTCAGAGAATCAGCCCCAGCATTTT. Its translation: CASSPRSENQPQHF.

This clone was picked up one time. The chain combines TRBV19 with TRBJ1-1; D might be TRBD1 (6 bases). The CDR3 extends over 14 amino acids. Trimming shortened V by 3 bases and J by 2 bases, and 10 bases separated the two germline ends. Per germline, CDR1 LNHDA and CDR2 SQIVND (reference sequence). The CDR3 coding sequence is TGTGCCAGTAGTATGTACGGGGGCAACACTGAAGCTTTCTTT. This codes for CASSMYGGNTEAFF. The full variable domain, in which reference TRBV19 and TRBJ1-1 provide the parts outside the CDR3, is DGGITQSPKYLFRKEGQNVTLSCEQNLNHDAMYWYRQDPGQGLRLIYYSQIVNDFQKGDIAEGYSVSREKKESFPLTVTSAQKNPTAFYLCASSMYGGNTEAFFGQGTRLTVV.

This chain joins TRBV7-8 and TRBJ1-2; D is perhaps TRBD1 (5 bases). V lost 3 bases and J 8 bases, leaving 16 bases between the germline ends. CDR3 size: 14 residues. From germline, CDR1 is SGHVS and CDR2 FQNEAQ. CDR3 DNA: TGTGCCAGCAGCTTCAGGGAACCGTCTGGGGGCTACACCTTC. Its protein product is CASSFREPSGGYTF.

A note on this clone: It is unclear where the CDR3 begins or ends on the DNA, so no DNA is shown, and the CDR3 is as TCRdb lists it. The chain combines TRBV5-1 with TRBJ2-5; TRBD1 is the table's D call and was not checked against the DNA. CDR1 is SGHRS and CDR2 is YFSETQ in the germline V gene. 14 amino acids form the CDR3, both terminal residues included. The CDR3 here is CASSAFGQGAQGYF.

CDR3 nucleotides: TGCGCCAGCAGCGTGGACAGGGGTGAAAAACTGTTTTTT. Its translation is CASSVDRGEKLFF. This chain connects TRBV5-1 to TRBJ1-4, with TRBD1 matching 9 bases. Trimming removed 4 bases from V and 7 bases from J; junction bases left unmatched: 2. Germline-derived CDR1 and CDR2 are SGHRS and YFSETQ. The CDR3 is made up of 13 amino acids.

Only a few counts were recorded for this clone. The rearrangement uses TRBV5-1 and TRBJ2-7; 13 bases map to TRBD2. This CDR3 contains 15 residues. Trimming at V came to 4 bases and at J to 5 bases, leaving 6 bases not matched to a gene. Germline lookup yields CDR1 SGHRS and CDR2 YFSETQ. As DNA, the CDR3 is TGCGCCAGCAGCCTAGGACTAGCGGGGGCCGACGAGCAGTACTTC. It encodes CASSLGLAGADEQYF.

The chain couples TRBV29-1 to TRBJ2-7, with a tentative D call TRBD1 (6 bases). CDR3 size: 10 residues. The V end lost 8 bases, the J end lost 4 bases, and 9 bases lay between the germline ends. CDR1 is SQVTM, CDR2 ANQGSEA, per germline. For the CDR3, the DNA is TGCAGCTCTCAGGGGTACGAGCAGTACTTC. This encodes CSSQGYEQYF.

The rearrangement links TRBV5-4 to TRBJ2-5; D uncertain. Germline V lookup: CDR1 SGHNT, CDR2 YYREEE (reference sequence). The CDR3 spans 13 residues. Trimming removed 1 base from V and 2 bases from J, with 6 bases in between. CDR3 region: CASSLYGQETQYF. In nucleotides, the CDR3 is TGTGCCAGCAGCTTGTACGGTCAAGAGACCCAGTACTTC.

The J gene is TRBJ2-7, the V gene TRBV2, with D perhaps matching TRBD1 (5 bases). The CDR3 length is 15 residues. Germline CDR1 is SNHLY and CDR2 is FYNNEI. The germline V and J ends were trimmed by 8 bases and 2 bases, with 19 bases remaining between them. CDR3: CASFLDSRTPYEQYF. The CDR3, as DNA: TGTGCCAGCTTCCTCGACAGCAGGACGCCCTACGAGCAGTACTTC.

The chain has TRBV11-3 and TRBJ2-1, with TRBD2 matching over 7 bases. This CDR3 contains 16 residues. J gave up 0 bases and V 1 base, and 3 bases lay outside the gene matches. Per germline, CDR1 SGHNT and CDR2 YENEEA. The CDR3 coding sequence is TGTGCCAGCAGCTTAGTCGGGGGGAACTCCTACAATGAGCAGTTCTTC. Its translation is CASSLVGGNSYNEQFF.

The V and J genes are TRBV6-6 and TRBJ2-3; D unresolved. With 6 bases removed from V and 0 bases from J, the gap between germline ends came to 13 bases. This CDR3 region has 15 residues. Germline lookup yields CDR1 MNHNY and CDR2 SVGAGI (reference sequence). The CDR3 sequence is CASSSDGLSTDTQYF. The CDR3 region has the DNA TGTGCCAGCAGCTCCGACGGGCTTAGCACAGATACGCAGTATTTT.

The CDR3 here is CASSHQQGSVEAFF. DNA of the CDR3: TGTGCCAGCAGCCATCAACAGGGGTCGGTTGAAGCTTTCTTT. This chain links TRBV4-2 with TRBJ1-1; 7 bases map to TRBD1. This CDR3 is 14 amino acids long. Trimming took 3 bases from V and 7 from J; bases not matched to a gene: 8. CDR1 and CDR2 (germline): LGHNA, YNFKEQ.

V is TRBV4-2 and J is TRBJ2-5; 7 bases are shared with TRBD2. This CDR3 is built from 16 residues. With 5 bases clipped from V and 3 bases from J, the junction kept 12 bases outside the gene matches. Germline values: CDR1 LGHNA, CDR2 YNFKEQ. The CDR3 nucleotides are TGTGCCAGCAGCAGCGAGACTAGCCTTATCAAAGAGACCCAGTACTTC. Translated: CASSSETSLIKETQYF.

The CDR3 loop reads CASSPRQGAKAGANVLTF. The CDR3 DNA is TGTGCCAGCTCACCTAGACAGGGGGCCAAGGCAGGGGCCAACGTCCTGACTTTC. The chain combines TRBV18 with TRBJ2-6, with 10 bases identical to TRBD1. Germline assignment: CDR1 KGHSH and CDR2 LQKENI. The junction had 9 bases not matched to a gene; V was cut back by 3 bases and J by 4 bases. The CDR3 extends over 18 amino acids.

The chain carries TRBV11-3 and TRBJ1-1; D is possibly TRBD1 (5 bases). Deletions cut 2 bases from V and 5 bases from J, with 15 bases between. CDR1 is SGHNT and CDR2 is YENEEA in the germline V gene. The CDR3 is 15 residues long. The CDR3 loop is CASSLLGRAGTEAFF. For the CDR3, the DNA is TGTGCCAGCAGCTTATTGGGGCGTGCAGGGACTGAAGCTTTCTTT.

The V gene is TRBV11-2, the J gene TRBJ1-4; TRBD1 matches at 8 bases. The germline V gene encodes CDR1 SGHAT and CDR2 FQNNGV. V shed 2 bases, J shed 8 bases, and the junction held 10 bases outside the gene matches. The CDR3 runs 16 residues. CDR3 protein: CASSLRSGTGGEKLFF. The CDR3 nucleotides are TGTGCCAGCAGCTTACGGTCGGGTACAGGGGGAGAAAAACTGTTTTTT.

The CDR3 region is CASSQPLLDGYSSGANVLTF. The CDR3 DNA reads TGCGCCAGCAGCCAACCCCTCCTTGACGGATACAGCTCTGGGGCCAACGTCCTGACTTTC. This chain uses TRBV4-1 with TRBJ2-6; D gene uncertain. V was shortened by 2 bases and J by 0 bases, with 20 bases between the two germline ends. Germline-derived CDR1 and CDR2 are MGHRA and YSYEKL. This CDR3 is built from 20 residues.

This clone was picked up a small number of times. The chain has TRBV29-1 and TRBJ1-1, with D hard to call. Trimming took off 8 bases at V and 5 bases at J, with 12 bases between the two ends. The CDR3 runs to 11 residues. Germline-derived CDR1 and CDR2 are SQVTM and ANQGSEA. The CDR3 loop is CSTLSGTEAFF. CDR3 DNA: TGCAGCACCCTATCGGGGACTGAAGCTTTCTTT.

This clone was observed a handful of times. V and J are TRBV2 and TRBJ1-6; TRBD1 matches 7 bases. The CDR3 length is 14 residues. CDR1 and CDR2 (germline): SNHLY, FYNNEI. V was clipped by 1 base and J by 10 bases; unmatched bases: 4. In nucleotides, the CDR3 is TGTGCCAGCAGTGAAGTACAGGGGCGATCACCCCTCCACTTT. It is translated as CASSEVQGRSPLHF.